Presented here are 5 T cell receptor beta chains from one specimen sequenced in a study of regulatory T cells in long-lasting Graves disease. With iRepertoire HTBI primers and Arm-PCR of CDR3 regions, TCR beta libraries were built. TCRdb used MiXCR to reprocess the multiplex PCR reads, holding one entry per CDR3 protein. This table has 400,000 to 500,000 distinct CDR3 sequences, about a sixth appearing once. The time point denotes: newly diagnosed GD, antithyroid drugs for less than 3 months. Extracted PBMC RNA gave rise to the TCR library. This same sample was also taken into another study, of T cells in Graves' hyperthyroidism and ophthalmopathy.

The sample in question was peripheral blood mononuclear cells (PBMCs), obtained at new diagnosis, from a patient treated with antithyroid drugs. The source of these receptors is a woman aged 18 to 35 with Graves disease.

This clonotype appeared many times. The rearrangement joins TRBV11-2 to TRBJ1-2, with D hard to call. This CDR3 has 14 residues. The germline V gene has CDR1 SGHAT and CDR2 FQNNGV. The V end was cut by 5 bases, the J end by 5 bases, with 15 bases between. The CDR3 coding sequence is TGTGCCAGCAGCACCCCGCCCCTAGGGTATGGCTACACCTTC. This translates into CASSTPPLGYGYTF.

This clonotype was picked up many times. The V and J genes are TRBV20-1 and TRBJ2-1; weak D call: TRBD2 (5 bases). The germline gives CDR1 DFQATT, CDR2 SNEGSKA (reference sequence). V gave up 5 bases and J gave up 3 bases, with 8 bases separating them. The CDR3 extends over 12 amino acids. CDR3 DNA: TGCAGTGCTTCCCGGGACTACAATGAGCAGTTCTTC. Its translation: CSASRDYNEQFF.

This chain links TRBV15 with TRBJ2-6; D is possibly TRBD1 (5 bases). Looked up from germline, CDR1 is LNHNV and CDR2 is YYDKDF (reference sequence). The CDR3 has 14 residues. Trimming removed 3 bases at V and 2 bases at J, with 5 bases between. The CDR3 coding sequence is TGTGCCACCAGCAGCAGGGCTGGGGCCAACGTCCTGACTTTC. It encodes CATSSRAGANVLTF.

At least ten counts were recorded for this clonotype. The chain is built from TRBV6-2 or TRBV6-3 and TRBJ1-1, with a weak D call TRBD1 (5 bases). Germline CDR1 is MNHEY and CDR2 is SVGEGT. The CDR3 covers 17 residues. The V end lost 0 bases, the J end lost 1 base, and 15 bases lay between the germline ends. The CDR3 loop is CASSYSKTGGTNTEAFF. The CDR3 DNA is TGTGCCAGCAGTTACTCGAAAACGGGGGGAACGAACACTGAAGCTTTCTTT.

The chain has TRBV5-1 and TRBJ2-7; TRBD2 matches 7 bases. V trimming: 5 bases; J trimming: 0 bases; junction bases outside the gene matches: 5. The CDR3 runs to 14 residues. Germline values: CDR1 SGHRS, CDR2 YFSETQ. The DNA for the CDR3 is TGCGCCAGCAGATTAGAGCGGGGCTCCTACGAGCAGTACTTC. It translates to CASRLERGSYEQYF.